This T cell receptor beta chain was identified in a study of blood T cell repertoires in COVID-19. Trimming took 0 bases from V and 0 from J, leaving 16 bases between them. Per germline, CDR1 SGHRS and CDR2 YFSETQ. The CDR3 covers 17 residues. Some clones are missing from TCRdb's copy, which holds only in-frame ones; the method was immunoSEQ multiplex PCR. This sample has 450,000 to 500,000 clones, with approximately 91% found just once. The clonotype comes from a woman in her sixties who had recovered from COVID-19. The sequenced material came from PBMCs or T cells enriched from blood (not recorded which). The chain has TRBV5-1 and TRBJ2-7, with TRBD2 as a possible D gene (7 bases). For the CDR3, the DNA is TGCGCCAGCAGCTTGGCTGGGCGGGGGCCGAGCTCCTACGAGCAGTACTTC. This translates into CASSLAGRGPSSYEQYF.